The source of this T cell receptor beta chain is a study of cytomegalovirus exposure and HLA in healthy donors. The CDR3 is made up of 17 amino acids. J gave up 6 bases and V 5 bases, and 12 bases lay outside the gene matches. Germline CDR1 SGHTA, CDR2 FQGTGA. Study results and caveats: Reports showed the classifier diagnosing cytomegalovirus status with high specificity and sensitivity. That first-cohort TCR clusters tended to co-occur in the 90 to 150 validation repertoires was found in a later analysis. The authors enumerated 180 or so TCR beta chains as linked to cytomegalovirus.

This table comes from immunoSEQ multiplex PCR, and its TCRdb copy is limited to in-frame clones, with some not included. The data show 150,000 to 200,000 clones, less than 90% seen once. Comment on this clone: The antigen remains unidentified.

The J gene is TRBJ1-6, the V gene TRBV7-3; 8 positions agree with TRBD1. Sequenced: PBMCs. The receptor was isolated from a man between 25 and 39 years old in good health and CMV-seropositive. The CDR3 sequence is CASSPHGPGQANSPLHF. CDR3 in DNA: TGTGCCAGCAGCCCCCATGGCCCGGGACAGGCTAATTCACCCCTCCACTTT.